The 19 T cell receptor beta chains below were found in one sample sequenced in a study of blood T cell repertoires in COVID-19. The table came from immunoSEQ multiplex PCR; TCRdb's copy has only in-frame clones and leaves some out. The sample consists of 310,000 or so clones, around 87% of them appearing once. The sequencing input was peripheral blood. Receptor source: a woman between 50 and 59 years old with active or convalescent COVID-19.

The V and J genes are TRBV20-1 and TRBJ1-1; no clear D gene. The CDR3 consists of 11 residues. CDR1 and CDR2 from the germline V gene are DFQATT and SNEGSKA (reference sequence). V was clipped by 1 base and J by 10 bases, with 10 bases between them. CDR3 amino acids: CSARVRRGAFF. The CDR3 nucleotides read TGCAGTGCTAGAGTCAGGCGGGGAGCTTTCTTT.

This chain joins TRBV18 and TRBJ2-3; the D gene is possibly TRBD2 (7 bases). CDR1 and CDR2 (germline): KGHSH, LQKENI. Trimming pared 3 bases from V and 0 bases from J, leaving 13 bases between. The CDR3 runs to 16 residues. Here the CDR3 reads CASSPLRGASTDTQYF. CDR3 DNA: TGTGCCAGCTCACCGTTACGGGGGGCAAGCACAGATACGCAGTATTTT.

V gene TRBV7-3 combines with J gene TRBJ1-1; tentatively, D is TRBD1 (5 bases). V gave up 2 bases and J gave up 1 base, with 11 bases separating them. The germline CDR1 and CDR2 sequences are SGHTA and FQGTGA. The CDR3 is 15 residues long. In DNA form, the CDR3 reads TGTGCCAGCAGCTTATCTATCGGGGGGAACACTGAAGCTTTCTTT. The encoded protein is CASSLSIGGNTEAFF.

CDR3 sequence (DNA): TGTGCCAGCAGCTTAGGCTCGGTTTCCCAAGAGACCCAGTACTTC. Its translation: CASSLGSVSQETQYF. The J gene is TRBJ2-5, the V gene TRBV7-9; D is undetermined. The CDR3 runs to 15 residues. Trimming removed 1 base from V and 1 base from J, with 10 bases in between. Germline V lookup: CDR1 SEHNR, CDR2 FQNEAQ (reference sequence).

The chain's CDR3 is CASSRPGQGSPRNEQFF. In DNA, the CDR3 is TGTGCCAGCAGCCGCCCGGGACAGGGGAGCCCGCGCAATGAGCAGTTCTTC. The rearrangement links TRBV7-2 to TRBJ2-1, with 10 bases identical to TRBD1. Trimming cost V 5 bases and J 6 bases; bases outside gene matches: 13. This CDR3 comprises 17 residues. Germline CDR1 SGHTA, CDR2 FQGNSA.

This chain links TRBV5-5 with TRBJ1-3; D is ambiguous. From germline, CDR1 is SGHKS and CDR2 YYEKEE (reference sequence). The length of the CDR3 is 11 residues. Trimming shortened V by 0 bases and J by 8 bases, and 3 bases separated the two germline ends. The CDR3 DNA sequence: TGTGCCAGCAGCTTGGGCGACACCATATATTTT. Amino acid sequence: CASSLGDTIYF.

The J gene is TRBJ2-7, the V gene TRBV6-4, with TRBD2 as a possible D gene (6 bases). The V end lost 2 bases, the J end lost 2 bases, and 13 bases lay between the germline ends. The CDR3 extends over 15 amino acids. Germline values: CDR1 MRHNA, CDR2 SNTAGT. The CDR3 sequence is CASSDRSGDPYEQYF. DNA for the CDR3: TGTGCCAGCAGTGACCGTTCGGGGGACCCCTACGAGCAGTACTTC.

V is TRBV7-6 and J is TRBJ1-5, with D tentatively TRBD1 (5 bases). The CDR3 has 14 amino acids. From germline, CDR1 is SGHVS and CDR2 FNYEAQ. Trimming cost V 1 base and J 6 bases, with 10 bases left between them. CDR3 amino acids: CASSLGSGFQPQHF. CDR3 coding DNA: TGTGCCAGCAGCTTAGGCTCAGGGTTTCAGCCCCAGCATTTT.

The gene calls are TRBV7-2 and TRBJ2-7; 8 bases match TRBD2. Germline assignment: CDR1 SGHTA and CDR2 FQGNSA. The CDR3 totals 14 residues. V lost 4 bases and J lost 1; bases outside the gene matches: 3. In nucleotides, the CDR3 is TGTGCCAGCAGCTATGGACTAGCTTCCTACGAGCAGTACTTC. Amino acids: CASSYGLASYEQYF.

The CDR3 DNA sequence: TGTGCCAGCAGCCACGCACAGGGGCCGTCGAACACTGAAGCTTTCTTT. It specifies CASSHAQGPSNTEAFF. The chain employs TRBV6-2 or TRBV6-3 and TRBJ1-1; the match to TRBD1 covers 7 bases. The trim removed 6 bases at V and 1 base at J, leaving 11 bases unmatched. Germline values: CDR1 MNHEY, CDR2 SVGEGT. This CDR3 has 16 residues.

The CDR3 DNA sequence: TGTGCCAGCAGCTTAATACCAGGTCGGCCCACTGAAGCTTTCTTT. This sequence encodes CASSLIPGRPTEAFF. V is TRBV7-8 and J is TRBJ1-1; D is unclear. Germline CDR1 is SGHVS and CDR2 is FQNEAQ. The CDR3 totals 15 residues. V was pared by 2 bases and J by 4 bases, with 14 bases between.

The genes are TRBV27 and TRBJ1-1; TRBD1 might be the D (5 bases). Germline lookup yields CDR1 MNHEY and CDR2 SMNVEV (reference sequence). V gave up 3 bases and J gave up 1 base, with 6 bases separating them. The CDR3 has 13 residues. The CDR3 coding sequence is TGTGCCAGCAGTTTTGACAGGAACACTGAAGCTTTCTTT. This sequence encodes CASSFDRNTEAFF.

The CDR3 protein is CAFVRDRGLHGYTF. CDR3 nucleotides: TGTGCCTTTGTCCGGGACAGGGGGCTTCACGGCTACACCTTC. The V and J genes are TRBV30 and TRBJ1-2; 12 nucleotides match TRBD1. The CDR3 has 14 amino acids. In germline, CDR1 is GTSNPN, CDR2 SVGIG (reference sequence). Trimming took 7 bases from V and 8 from J; bases not matched to a gene: 11.

The V and J genes are TRBV14 and TRBJ1-1; the match to TRBD1 covers 8 bases. This CDR3 contains 15 residues. The trim removed 6 bases at V and 1 base at J, leaving 7 bases unmatched. Germline-derived CDR1 and CDR2 are SGHDN and FVKESK. This CDR3 reads CASSHPGTGNTEAFF. The CDR3 DNA sequence: TGTGCCAGCAGTCATCCCGGGACAGGGAACACTGAAGCTTTCTTT.

The chain joins TRBV21-1 to TRBJ2-7; the D segment call TRBD1 is taken from the table without a DNA check. TRBV21-1 is annotated as a pseudogene. The CDR3 is 15 residues long. Written as DNA, the CDR3 is TGTGCCAGCAGCGTCCCGGGACAGGGGAGATACGAGCAGTACTTC. This translates into CASSVPGQGRYEQYF.

The gene calls are TRBV30 and TRBJ2-5, with 8 bases aligning to TRBD2. Losses at the gene ends were 4 bases for V and 0 bases for J; bases not matched to a gene: 10. Germline CDR1 GTSNPN, CDR2 SVGIG (reference sequence). The CDR3 sequence is 16 residues long. Written as DNA, the CDR3 is TGTGCCTGGACCCCTCGGGGTAGCGGGAACCAAGAGACCCAGTACTTC. Encoded protein: CAWTPRGSGNQETQYF.

This clone was seen only a few times. CDR3 nucleotide sequence: TGTGCCAGCAGTACGAACAGGGGCGATGGCTACACCTTC. It codes for CASSTNRGDGYTF. The V call is TRBV27, the J call TRBJ1-2, with 7 bases aligning to TRBD1. CDR3 length: 13 residues. The ends lost 5 bases at V and 6 bases at J; junction bases unmatched: 6. The germline V gene encodes CDR1 MNHEY and CDR2 SMNVEV (reference sequence).

V is TRBV3-1 (or the pseudogene TRBV3-2) and J is TRBJ1-1, with D hard to call. The CDR3 spans 13 residues. The V gene lost 6 bases and the J gene lost 2 bases, with 10 bases spanning the gap. CDR1 and CDR2 (germline): LGHDT, YNNKEL (reference sequence). The CDR3, as DNA: TGTGCCAGCAGGACGGGATCTAACACTGAAGCTTTCTTT. This codes for CASRTGSNTEAFF.

This clone was counted between two and nine times. The J gene is TRBJ2-3, the V gene TRBV27; maybe TRBD2 (7 bases). CDR1 is MNHEY and CDR2 is SMNVEV in the germline V gene (reference sequence). With 5 bases removed from V and 5 bases from J, the gap between germline ends came to 17 bases. The CDR3 runs to 15 residues. CDR3 nucleotides: TGTGCCAGCAGTCAGGAAGGGGGGGCGCGAGATACGCAGTATTTT. This sequence encodes CASSQEGGARDTQYF.